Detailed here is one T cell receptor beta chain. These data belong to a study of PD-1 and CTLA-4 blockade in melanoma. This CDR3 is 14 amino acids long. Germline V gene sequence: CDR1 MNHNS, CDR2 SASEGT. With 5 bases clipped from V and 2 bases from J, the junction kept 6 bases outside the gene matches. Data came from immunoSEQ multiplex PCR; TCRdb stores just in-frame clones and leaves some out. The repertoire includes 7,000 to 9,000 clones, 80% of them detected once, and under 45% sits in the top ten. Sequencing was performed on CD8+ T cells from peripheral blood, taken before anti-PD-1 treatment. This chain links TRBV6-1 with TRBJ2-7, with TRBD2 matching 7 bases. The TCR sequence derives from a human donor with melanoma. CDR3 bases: TGTGCCAGCAGTATCGGGGGAGGGGCCTACGAGCAGTACTTC. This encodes CASSIGGGAYEQYF.